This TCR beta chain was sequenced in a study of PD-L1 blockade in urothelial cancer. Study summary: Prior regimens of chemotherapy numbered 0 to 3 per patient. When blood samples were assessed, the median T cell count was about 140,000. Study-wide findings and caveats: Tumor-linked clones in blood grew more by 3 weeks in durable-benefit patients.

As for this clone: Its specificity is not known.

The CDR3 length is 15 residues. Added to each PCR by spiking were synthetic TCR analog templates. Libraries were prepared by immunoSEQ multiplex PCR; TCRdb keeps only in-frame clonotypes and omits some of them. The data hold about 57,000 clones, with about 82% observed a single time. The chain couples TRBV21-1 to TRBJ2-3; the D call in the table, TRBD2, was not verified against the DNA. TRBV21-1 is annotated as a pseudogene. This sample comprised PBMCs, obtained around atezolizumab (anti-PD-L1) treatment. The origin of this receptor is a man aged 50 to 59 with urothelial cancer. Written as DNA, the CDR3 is TGTGCCAGCAGCAAAGCTAAGCCCAACACAGATACGCAGTATTTT. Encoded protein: CASSKAKPNTDTQYF.